Listed below are T cell receptor beta chains from one sample, sequenced in a study of T cell changes during pregnancy in multiple sclerosis. Sequencing was performed with immunoSEQ multiplex PCR; in TCRdb, only in-frame clones are kept and a portion is missing. In the table there are fewer than 90,000 clones, around 94% of which are singletons. The sequences come from peripheral blood, collected in the third trimester of pregnancy. Receptor source: a female donor with multiple sclerosis, enrolled in a pregnancy study. CDR3s include the opening cysteine and the closing phenylalanine or tryptophan. Each record gives: J gene, D gene, CDR3 length, clone size, V gene, CDR3 DNA, CDR3 protein. The D gene is left open where the match is weak. Clone size appears in some rows only: once, few, many, or a class for an expanded clone.

j_call: TRBJ1-1
d_call: TRBD1
cdr3_length: 13
clone_size: -
v_call: TRBV30
cdr3_nt: TGTGCCTGGAGTAAGTCACAGGGGTTTGAAGCTTTCTTT
cdr3_aa: CAWSKSQGFEAFF

j_call: TRBJ2-7
d_call: TRBD1
cdr3_length: 15
clone_size: -
v_call: TRBV4-1
cdr3_nt: TGCGCCAGCAGCCAAGAGGATGGGGCAGGGGGCGAACAGTACTTC
cdr3_aa: CASSQEDGAGGEQYF

j_call: TRBJ1-3
d_call: -
cdr3_length: 14
clone_size: -
v_call: TRBV5-1
cdr3_nt: TGCGCCAGCAGCTTGGGGGCTACTGGAAACACCATATATTTT
cdr3_aa: CASSLGATGNTIYF

j_call: TRBJ1-2
d_call: -
cdr3_length: 14
clone_size: -
v_call: TRBV7-2
cdr3_nt: TGTGCCAGCAGCTCTTCTCAGGGTTATTGGGGCTACACCTTC
cdr3_aa: CASSSSQGYWGYTF

j_call: TRBJ2-5
d_call: -
cdr3_length: 13
clone_size: -
v_call: TRBV28
cdr3_nt: TGTGCCAGCAATACAGGACATATGAAGACCCAGTACTTC
cdr3_aa: CASNTGHMKTQYF

j_call: TRBJ1-1
d_call: TRBD1
cdr3_length: 13
clone_size: -
v_call: TRBV10-3
cdr3_nt: TGTGCCGCCCGGACAGGGGGCAACACTGAAGCTTTCTTT
cdr3_aa: CAARTGGNTEAFF

j_call: TRBJ2-7
d_call: -
cdr3_length: 13
clone_size: -
v_call: TRBV7-9
cdr3_nt: TGTGCCAGCAGCACTACAGGGTCGGGAGAGCAGTACTTC
cdr3_aa: CASSTTGSGEQYF

j_call: TRBJ2-5
d_call: TRBD1
cdr3_length: 14
clone_size: -
v_call: TRBV2
cdr3_nt: TGTGCCAGCCTAAGGACAGGGGCATCAGAGACCCAGTACTTC
cdr3_aa: CASLRTGASETQYF

j_call: TRBJ2-7
d_call: -
cdr3_length: 11
clone_size: -
v_call: TRBV2
cdr3_nt: TGTGCCAGCAGTGAAAGGGACAAGCAGTACTTC
cdr3_aa: CASSERDKQYF

j_call: TRBJ2-5
d_call: TRBD2
cdr3_length: 17
clone_size: -
v_call: TRBV7-9
cdr3_nt: TGTGCCAGCAGCTTTCAGCTTAGAGCGGGAGTTCAAGAGACCCAGTACTTC
cdr3_aa: CASSFQLRAGVQETQYF

j_call: TRBJ2-2
d_call: TRBD2
cdr3_length: 15
clone_size: -
v_call: TRBV5-1
cdr3_nt: TGCGCCAGCAGCTTCCCTAGCGGGAACACCGGGGAGCTGTTTTTT
cdr3_aa: CASSFPSGNTGELFF

j_call: TRBJ1-1
d_call: TRBD1
cdr3_length: 13
clone_size: once
v_call: TRBV27
cdr3_nt: TGTGCCAGCAGTCGGGGACAGGGGGTTGAAGCTTTCTTT
cdr3_aa: CASSRGQGVEAFF

j_call: TRBJ1-2
d_call: TRBD1
cdr3_length: 15
clone_size: -
v_call: TRBV7-9
cdr3_nt: TGTGCCAGCAGCGACTACAGGGGGGGTATCTATGGCTACACCTTC
cdr3_aa: CASSDYRGGIYGYTF

j_call: TRBJ1-1
d_call: -
cdr3_length: 13
clone_size: -
v_call: TRBV7-2
cdr3_nt: TGTGCCAGCAGCTTTAGGGGGAACACTGAAGCTTTCTTT
cdr3_aa: CASSFRGNTEAFF

j_call: TRBJ2-3
d_call: -
cdr3_length: 13
clone_size: -
v_call: TRBV4-3
cdr3_nt: TGCGCCAGCAGCCAAGGCTGGAGGGATACGCAGTATTTT
cdr3_aa: CASSQGWRDTQYF

j_call: TRBJ2-1
d_call: TRBD2
cdr3_length: 14
clone_size: -
v_call: TRBV6-4
cdr3_nt: TGTGCCAGCAGTGACGGGGGGGTGTACAATGAGCAGTTCTTC
cdr3_aa: CASSDGGVYNEQFF

j_call: TRBJ2-6
d_call: -
cdr3_length: 15
clone_size: few
v_call: TRBV6-1
cdr3_nt: TGTGCCAGCAGTGAACAGGGGTCTGGGGCCAACGTCCTGACTTTC
cdr3_aa: CASSEQGSGANVLTF

j_call: TRBJ2-7
d_call: -
cdr3_length: 15
clone_size: -
v_call: TRBV13
cdr3_nt: TGTGCCAGCAGCTCCGCGGCAGTGCGCTTCCGCGAGCAGTACTTC
cdr3_aa: CASSSAAVRFREQYF

j_call: TRBJ2-7
d_call: TRBD1
cdr3_length: 13
clone_size: once
v_call: TRBV5-1
cdr3_nt: TGCGCCAGCAGCTTGGTGACAGGGCGGGAGCAGTACTTC
cdr3_aa: CASSLVTGREQYF

j_call: TRBJ1-2
d_call: TRBD1
cdr3_length: 16
clone_size: -
v_call: TRBV7-8
cdr3_nt: TGTGCCAGCAGTTGGACCGGGACAGGGGTAAACTATGGCTACACCTTC
cdr3_aa: CASSWTGTGVNYGYTF

j_call: TRBJ1-1
d_call: -
cdr3_length: 16
clone_size: -
v_call: TRBV5-1
cdr3_nt: TGCGCCAGCAGCTTGGGTTCTTTACAGGGTGACACTGAAGCTTTCTTT
cdr3_aa: CASSLGSLQGDTEAFF

j_call: TRBJ2-7
d_call: -
cdr3_length: 15
clone_size: -
v_call: TRBV4-1
cdr3_nt: TGCGCCAGCAGCCACCAGGCCGACCGAGGCGGGGAGCAGTACTTC
cdr3_aa: CASSHQADRGGEQYF

j_call: TRBJ2-1
d_call: TRBD1
cdr3_length: 17
clone_size: -
v_call: TRBV10-3
cdr3_nt: TGTGCCATCAGTGCTGAGCTAGAGACAGGGGAGTCCAATGAGCAGTTCTTC
cdr3_aa: CAISAELETGESNEQFF

j_call: TRBJ1-4
d_call: -
cdr3_length: 13
clone_size: -
v_call: TRBV27
cdr3_nt: TGTGCCAGCAGTTTAATGTCGAATGAAAAACTGTTTTTT
cdr3_aa: CASSLMSNEKLFF

j_call: TRBJ2-2
d_call: -
cdr3_length: 15
clone_size: -
v_call: TRBV5-4
cdr3_nt: TGTGCCAGCAGCGGTGCACCGGACCGGGGCGGGGAGCTGTTTTTT
cdr3_aa: CASSGAPDRGGELFF

j_call: TRBJ2-7
d_call: -
cdr3_length: 15
clone_size: once
v_call: TRBV11-2
cdr3_nt: TGTGCCAGCAGCTTAGTTCTGGACTATTCCTACGAGCAGTACTTC
cdr3_aa: CASSLVLDYSYEQYF

j_call: TRBJ1-5
d_call: -
cdr3_length: 14
clone_size: -
v_call: TRBV11-2
cdr3_nt: TGTGCCAGCAGCGGCCCGGGGTACAATCAGCCCCAGCATTTT
cdr3_aa: CASSGPGYNQPQHF

j_call: TRBJ2-7
d_call: -
cdr3_length: 15
clone_size: -
v_call: TRBV7-2
cdr3_nt: TGTGCCAGCAGCGGCCCCCTAGCCGGGGCCTACGAGCAGTACTTC
cdr3_aa: CASSGPLAGAYEQYF

j_call: TRBJ2-5
d_call: -
cdr3_length: 16
clone_size: -
v_call: TRBV28
cdr3_nt: TGTGCCAGCAGTCCTTACCCGGGACTCCTCCAAGAGACCCAGTACTTC
cdr3_aa: CASSPYPGLLQETQYF

j_call: TRBJ2-7
d_call: TRBD1
cdr3_length: 14
clone_size: -
v_call: TRBV5-6
cdr3_nt: TGTGCCAGCTATGACAGGGAAGATCGCTACGAGCAGTACTTC
cdr3_aa: CASYDREDRYEQYF

j_call: TRBJ1-6
d_call: -
cdr3_length: 15
clone_size: -
v_call: TRBV5-6
cdr3_nt: TGTGCCAGCAGCTTGCTTGCAGGGTCGTTTTCACCCCTCCACTTT
cdr3_aa: CASSLLAGSFSPLHF

j_call: TRBJ2-1
d_call: TRBD2
cdr3_length: 15
clone_size: -
v_call: TRBV9
cdr3_nt: TGTGCCAGCAGCGTAGGTCTAGCGGGCTACAATGAGCAGTTCTTC
cdr3_aa: CASSVGLAGYNEQFF

j_call: TRBJ2-2
d_call: TRBD2
cdr3_length: 15
clone_size: -
v_call: TRBV6-7
cdr3_nt: TGTGCCAGCAGTTCACCCGGGGGGGACACCGGGGAGCTGTTTTTT
cdr3_aa: CASSSPGGDTGELFF

j_call: TRBJ2-1
d_call: -
cdr3_length: 16
clone_size: -
v_call: TRBV5-1
cdr3_nt: TGCGCCAGCAGCTTGGTGGGGGGTGCCTCCTACAATGAGCAGTTCTTC
cdr3_aa: CASSLVGGASYNEQFF

j_call: TRBJ1-4
d_call: -
cdr3_length: 16
clone_size: -
v_call: TRBV10-1
cdr3_nt: TGCGCCAGCAGCGAAGGTCGGCACAGCCGGAATGAAAAACTGTTTTTT
cdr3_aa: CASSEGRHSRNEKLFF

j_call: TRBJ2-7
d_call: -
cdr3_length: 17
clone_size: -
v_call: TRBV28
cdr3_nt: TGTGCCAGCAGTTTATATTCCGGGTCCGGTTTTACCTACGAGCAGTACTTC
cdr3_aa: CASSLYSGSGFTYEQYF

j_call: TRBJ1-2
d_call: TRBD1
cdr3_length: 11
clone_size: -
v_call: TRBV6-5
cdr3_nt: TGTGCCAGCAGTGACAGGGGAGGCTACACCTTC
cdr3_aa: CASSDRGGYTF

j_call: TRBJ1-6
d_call: TRBD1
cdr3_length: 15
clone_size: -
v_call: TRBV2
cdr3_nt: TGTGCCAGCAGCGAGGCCCGGACAGGGCGGTCACCCCTCCACTTT
cdr3_aa: CASSEARTGRSPLHF

j_call: TRBJ2-7
d_call: TRBD1
cdr3_length: 14
clone_size: -
v_call: TRBV6-1
cdr3_nt: TGTGCCAGCAGTGAAGTTAGACAGGGGCACGAGCAGTACTTC
cdr3_aa: CASSEVRQGHEQYF

j_call: TRBJ2-1
d_call: TRBD2
cdr3_length: 16
clone_size: -
v_call: TRBV27
cdr3_nt: TGTGCCAGCAGTCCCGGACTAGCGGGACGATACAATGAGCAGTTCTTC
cdr3_aa: CASSPGLAGRYNEQFF

j_call: TRBJ2-1
d_call: -
cdr3_length: 11
clone_size: -
v_call: TRBV5-1
cdr3_nt: TGCGCCAGCAGCTTCGGGAATGAGCAGTTCTTC
cdr3_aa: CASSFGNEQFF

j_call: TRBJ2-1
d_call: -
cdr3_length: 14
clone_size: -
v_call: TRBV7-8
cdr3_nt: TGTGCCAGCAGCCCCCTCCCCTCCTACAATGAGCAGTTCTTC
cdr3_aa: CASSPLPSYNEQFF

j_call: TRBJ1-2
d_call: TRBD1
cdr3_length: 12
clone_size: -
v_call: TRBV29-1
cdr3_nt: TGCAGCGTTGCACCACAGGGGGGAGGCTACACCTTC
cdr3_aa: CSVAPQGGGYTF

j_call: TRBJ1-5
d_call: TRBD1
cdr3_length: 14
clone_size: -
v_call: TRBV19
cdr3_nt: TGTGCCAGTAGTCCGGGACAGGGCAATCAGCCCCAGCATTTT
cdr3_aa: CASSPGQGNQPQHF

j_call: TRBJ1-6
d_call: TRBD1
cdr3_length: 16
clone_size: -
v_call: TRBV5-1
cdr3_nt: TGCGCCAGCAGCTGGGACGGACAGGGAAATAATTCACCCCTCCACTTT
cdr3_aa: CASSWDGQGNNSPLHF

j_call: TRBJ2-7
d_call: TRBD2
cdr3_length: 15
clone_size: -
v_call: TRBV28
cdr3_nt: TGTGCCAGCAGCCCACGGACTAGCGGGTCCTACGAGCAGTACTTC
cdr3_aa: CASSPRTSGSYEQYF

j_call: TRBJ2-7
d_call: -
cdr3_length: 13
clone_size: -
v_call: TRBV19
cdr3_nt: TGTGCCAGTAGTATAGAGTCGGGGTACGAGCAGTACTTC
cdr3_aa: CASSIESGYEQYF

j_call: TRBJ2-7
d_call: -
cdr3_length: 15
clone_size: -
v_call: TRBV10-2
cdr3_nt: TGCGCCAGCAGTGAGTCAGAAATCCAGACGGGGGAGCAGTACTTC
cdr3_aa: CASSESEIQTGEQYF

j_call: TRBJ2-7
d_call: -
cdr3_length: 13
clone_size: -
v_call: TRBV19
cdr3_nt: TGTGCCAGTAGTATATATCCAGGGAACGAGCAGTACTTC
cdr3_aa: CASSIYPGNEQYF

j_call: TRBJ2-3
d_call: -
cdr3_length: 16
clone_size: -
v_call: TRBV9
cdr3_nt: TGTGCCAGCAGCGTAGGCGGCGGGCCTAGCACAGATACGCAGTATTTT
cdr3_aa: CASSVGGGPSTDTQYF